This T cell receptor (beta chain) came from a study of cytomegalovirus exposure and HLA in healthy donors. Overall study results and limits: Later on, a genetic analysis was performed. It linked a missense variant in DCLRE1C with V- and J-gene trimming of TCR beta.

The PCR was carried out with 60 Vbeta primers and 13 Jbeta primers. Sequenced by immunoSEQ multiplex PCR; TCRdb stores in-frame clones only, minus some. This sample contains around 35,000 clones. The CDR3 covers 15 residues. The germline V gene encodes CDR1 ENHRY and CDR2 SYGVKD. Turning to this clone: What it binds is unknown.

The sample comprised PBMCs. This receptor was identified in a woman aged 40 to 49 in good health and CMV-seropositive. The chain links TRBV10-3 to TRBJ2-5; D perhaps matches TRBD2 (6 bases). The DNA end favors TRBJ2-7, so the J call may be wrong. CDR3 residues: CAISESRDPTYEQYF. The CDR3 region has the DNA TGTGCCATCAGTGAGTCGCGGGATCCCACCTACGAGCAGTACTTC.